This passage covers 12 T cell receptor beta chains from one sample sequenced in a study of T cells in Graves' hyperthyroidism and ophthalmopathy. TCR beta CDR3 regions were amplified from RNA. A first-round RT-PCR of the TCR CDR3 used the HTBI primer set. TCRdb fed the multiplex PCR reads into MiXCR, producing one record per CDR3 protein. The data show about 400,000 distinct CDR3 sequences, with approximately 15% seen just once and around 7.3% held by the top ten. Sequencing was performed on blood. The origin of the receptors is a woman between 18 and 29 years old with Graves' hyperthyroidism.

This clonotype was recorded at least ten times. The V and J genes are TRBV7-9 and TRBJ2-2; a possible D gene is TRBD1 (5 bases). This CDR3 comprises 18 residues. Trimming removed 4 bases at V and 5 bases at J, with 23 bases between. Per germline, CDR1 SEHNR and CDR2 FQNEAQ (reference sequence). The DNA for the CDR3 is TGTGCCAGCAGCTCGAAAAAATGGTGGCAGGGCCGAACCGGGGAGCTGTTTTTT. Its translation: CASSSKKWWQGRTGELFF. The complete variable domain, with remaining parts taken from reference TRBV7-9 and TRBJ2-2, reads DTGVSQNPRHKITKRGQNVTFRCDPISEHNRLYWYRQTLGQGPEFLTYFQNEAQLEKSRLLSDRFSAERPKGSFSTLEIQRTEQGDSAMYLCASSSKKWWQGRTGELFFGEGSRLTVL.

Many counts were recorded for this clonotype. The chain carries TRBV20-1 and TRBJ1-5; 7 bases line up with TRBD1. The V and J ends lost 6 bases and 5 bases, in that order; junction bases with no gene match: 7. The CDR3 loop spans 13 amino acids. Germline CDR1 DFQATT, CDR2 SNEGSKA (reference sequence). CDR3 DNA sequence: TGCAGTGCGGCCGGACAGGCCCATCAGCCCCAGCATTTT. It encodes CSAAGQAHQPQHF.

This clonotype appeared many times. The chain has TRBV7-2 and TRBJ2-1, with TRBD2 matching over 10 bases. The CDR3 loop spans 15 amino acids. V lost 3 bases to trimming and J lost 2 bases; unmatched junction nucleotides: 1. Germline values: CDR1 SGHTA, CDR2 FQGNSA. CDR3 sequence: CASSFSGGTYNEQFF. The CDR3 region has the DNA TGTGCCAGCAGCTTTAGCGGGGGGACCTACAATGAGCAGTTCTTC.

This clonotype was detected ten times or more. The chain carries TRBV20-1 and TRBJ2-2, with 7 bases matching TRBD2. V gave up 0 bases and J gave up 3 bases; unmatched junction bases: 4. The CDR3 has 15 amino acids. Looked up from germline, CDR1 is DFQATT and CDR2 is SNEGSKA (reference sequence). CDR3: CSAREHGRDTGELFF. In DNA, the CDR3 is TGCAGTGCTAGAGAGCATGGGAGGGACACCGGGGAGCTGTTTTTT.

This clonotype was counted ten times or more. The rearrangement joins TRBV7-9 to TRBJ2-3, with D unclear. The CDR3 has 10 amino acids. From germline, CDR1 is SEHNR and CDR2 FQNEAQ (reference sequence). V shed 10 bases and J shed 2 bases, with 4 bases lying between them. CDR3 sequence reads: CATHTDTQYF. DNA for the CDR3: TGTGCCACCCACACAGATACGCAGTATTTT.

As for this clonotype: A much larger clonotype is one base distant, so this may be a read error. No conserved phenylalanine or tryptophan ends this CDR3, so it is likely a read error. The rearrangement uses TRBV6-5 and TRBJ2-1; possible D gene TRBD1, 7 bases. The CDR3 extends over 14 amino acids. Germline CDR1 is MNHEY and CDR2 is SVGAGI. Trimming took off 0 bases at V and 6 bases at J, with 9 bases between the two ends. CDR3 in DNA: TGTGCCAGCAGTTACTCCCAGGGGGGCAATGAGCAGTTCTCC. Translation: CASSYSQGGNEQFS.

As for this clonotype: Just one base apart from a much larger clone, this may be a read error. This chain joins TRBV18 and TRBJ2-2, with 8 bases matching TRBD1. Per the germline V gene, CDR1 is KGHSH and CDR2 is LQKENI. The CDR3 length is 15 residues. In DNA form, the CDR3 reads TGTGCCAGCTCACCACGGAGACAGGGGCTCGGGGGGCTGTTTTTT. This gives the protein CASSPRRQGLGGLFF.

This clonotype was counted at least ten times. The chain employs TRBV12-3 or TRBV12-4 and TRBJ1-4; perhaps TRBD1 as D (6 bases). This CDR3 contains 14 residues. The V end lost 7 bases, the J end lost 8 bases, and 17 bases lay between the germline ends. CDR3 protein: CASTRGGGNEKLFF. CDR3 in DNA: TGTGCCAGCACCCGAGGGGGGGGGAACGAAAAACTGTTTTTT.

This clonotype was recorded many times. CDR3 DNA: TGTGCCTGGAGTGTAAGGGGGCGGAATGAGCAGTTCTTC. It is translated as CAWSVRGRNEQFF. The J gene is TRBJ2-1, the V gene TRBV30, with 7 bases lining up with TRBD1. The germline V gene has CDR1 GTSNPN and CDR2 SVGIG (reference sequence). This CDR3 has 13 residues. V dropped 0 bases and J dropped 7; count of bases not matched to a gene: 3.

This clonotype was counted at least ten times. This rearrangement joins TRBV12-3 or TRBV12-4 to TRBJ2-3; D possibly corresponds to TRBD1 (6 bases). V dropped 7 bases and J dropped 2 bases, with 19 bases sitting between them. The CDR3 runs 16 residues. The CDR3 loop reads CASNSDSLSLTDTQYF. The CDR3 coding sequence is TGTGCCAGCAATTCGGACAGTCTAAGCCTCACAGATACGCAGTATTTT.

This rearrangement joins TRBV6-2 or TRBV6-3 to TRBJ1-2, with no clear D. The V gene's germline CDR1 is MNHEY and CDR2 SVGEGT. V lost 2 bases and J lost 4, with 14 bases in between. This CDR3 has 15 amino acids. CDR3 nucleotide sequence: TGTGCCAGCAGTTACGGTCTGCCGGGATCCTATGGCTACACCTTC. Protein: CASSYGLPGSYGYTF.

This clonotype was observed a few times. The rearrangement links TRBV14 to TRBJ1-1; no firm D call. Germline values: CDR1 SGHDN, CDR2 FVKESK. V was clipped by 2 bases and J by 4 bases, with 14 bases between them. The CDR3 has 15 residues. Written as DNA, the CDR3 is TGTGCCAGCAGCCAACAAGACCAAGTGGGCACTGAAGCTTTCTTT. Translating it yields CASSQQDQVGTEAFF.